These 4 T cell receptor beta chains were sequenced from one sample in a study of cytomegalovirus exposure and HLA in healthy donors. Both 60 Vbeta primers and 13 Jbeta primers went into the PCR. The method was immunoSEQ multiplex PCR; TCRdb's version includes in-frame clones alone and lacks a portion of them. The repertoire holds 140,000 or so clones, with about 80% as singletons. What was sequenced was PBMCs. All receptors derive from a woman in her 30s in good health and CMV-seronegative.

The chain joins TRBV5-1 to TRBJ2-5; 8 positions match TRBD1. The length of the CDR3 is 16 residues. Germline loops: CDR1 SGHRS, CDR2 YFSETQ. V trimming: 4 bases; J trimming: 5 bases; junction bases outside the gene matches: 13. The CDR3 DNA sequence: TGCGCCAGCAGCCCGGCTCAGGCAGGGGGCGGGGAGACCCAGTACTTC. It codes for CASSPAQAGGGETQYF.

V gene TRBV9 combines with J gene TRBJ1-1; D gene unclear. Germline CDR1 reads SGDLS; CDR2 reads YYNGEE. V shed 0 bases and J shed 9 bases, with 15 bases lying between them. This CDR3 comprises 14 residues. The CDR3 is CASSVDPQQIQAFF. In DNA, the CDR3 is TGTGCCAGCAGCGTAGACCCTCAACAGATACAAGCTTTCTTT.

The J gene is TRBJ2-2, the V gene TRBV6-5; TRBD2 matches 7 bases. Germline loops: CDR1 MNHEY, CDR2 SVGAGI. V lost 7 bases to trimming and J lost 5 bases; unmatched junction nucleotides: 7. The CDR3 consists of 14 residues. CDR3 DNA: TGTGCCAGCACCTCACTCGGGGGGACCGGGGAGCTGTTTTTT. It specifies CASTSLGGTGELFF.

The V call is TRBV5-1, the J call TRBJ2-1; 8 bases line up with TRBD1. Germline V gives CDR1 SGHRS, CDR2 YFSETQ. This CDR3 has 15 amino acids. The trim removed 4 bases at V and 8 bases at J, leaving 11 bases unmatched. CDR3 in DNA: TGCGCCAGCAGCCTCTACCAGGGGGCGGCTGATGAGCAGTTCTTC. Its protein is CASSLYQGAADEQFF.